The 29 T cell receptor beta chains listed next were all sequenced from one sample in a study of beta chain features in type 1 diabetes (dated by TCRdb to 2017 to 2018). The protocol used for the library was the immunoSEQ multiplex PCR assay. The High Capacity cDNA Reverse Transcription Kit was used to reverse transcribe all of the isolated RNA, meaning that expressed TCRB transcripts were what got sequenced. TCRdb limited this immuneACCESS table to in-frame rearrangements with V and J called. A share of clones is missing; checked studies link under half to unresolved V genes, and the rest is unexplained. A total of 250,000 to 300,000 clones appear in this sample, approximately 8.1% of them only once. Approximately 0.93% of the sample lies in the top ten. The sequencing input was central memory CD4+ T cells from blood. The receptor source for this set is a woman aged 18 to 35 in good health.

This clone was picked up a small number of times. The chain has TRBV6-4 and TRBJ2-3; no firm D call. Germline lookup yields CDR1 MRHNA and CDR2 SNTAGT. This CDR3 region has 14 residues. V lost 0 bases to trimming and J lost 5 bases, with 9 bases between them. The CDR3 sequence is CASSDSKKGDTQYF. DNA for the CDR3: TGTGCCAGCAGTGACTCAAAAAAAGGAGATACGCAGTATTTT.

The table lists this clone with a few counts. V is TRBV19 and J is TRBJ1-3, with a tentative D call TRBD1 (6 bases). The CDR3 totals 14 residues. CDR1 is LNHDA and CDR2 is SQIVND in the germline V gene (reference sequence). The CDR3 coding sequence is TGTGCGGCAGACACAGGGAGCTCTGGAAACACCATATATTTT. Protein: CAADTGSSGNTIYF.

This clone was observed a few times. The chain has TRBV6-5 and TRBJ1-1; unclear D gene. CDR3 length: 12 amino acids. Looked up from germline, CDR1 is MNHEY and CDR2 is SVGAGI. The V gene lost 8 bases and the J gene lost 10 bases, with 17 bases spanning the gap. CDR3 sequence reads: CASEDRAKGAFF. For the CDR3, the DNA is TGTGCCAGCGAGGACCGCGCAAAGGGAGCTTTCTTT.

This clone has more than one count but fewer than ten. The rearrangement links TRBV28 to TRBJ2-7; D gene ambiguous. The CDR3 loop spans 12 amino acids. Trimming left V 5 bases short and J 2 bases short, with 7 bases between. Germline CDR1 MDHEN, CDR2 SYDVKM. The CDR3 protein is CASSGGTYEQYV. CDR3 DNA: TGTGCCAGCAGTGGCGGCACCTACGAGCAGTACGTC.

The J gene is TRBJ2-7, the V gene TRBV5-4; no definite D call. The CDR3 has 14 amino acids. The V end lost 0 bases, the J end lost 3 bases, and 10 bases lay between the germline ends. Germline CDR1 and CDR2: SGHNT and YYREEE (reference sequence). DNA for the CDR3: TGTGCCAGCAGCTTGGTCGGCAGGAACTACGAGCAGTACTTC. Encoded protein: CASSLVGRNYEQYF.

This chain uses TRBV11-2 with TRBJ1-2; possible D gene TRBD1, 5 bases. The germline CDR1 and CDR2 sequences are SGHAT and FQNNGV. This CDR3 is 12 amino acids long. Trimming stripped 3 bases from V and 9 bases from J, with 11 bases between. In nucleotides, the CDR3 is TGTGCCAGCAGCTTTCCCCCAGGGAGCTACACCTTC. Its protein is CASSFPPGSYTF.

This clone has only a few counts. The chain recombines TRBV7-8 with TRBJ2-1; 9 bases are a match to TRBD1. V lost 5 bases, J lost 8 bases, and 4 bases stayed unmatched. This CDR3 has 13 amino acids. Germline-derived CDR1 and CDR2 are SGHVS and FQNEAQ. CDR3 protein: CASSPGQGYEQFF. The CDR3, as DNA: TGTGCCAGCAGCCCGGGACAGGGCTATGAGCAGTTCTTC.

This clone appeared a few times. The genes are TRBV6-5 and TRBJ2-4, with D uncertain. The germline V and J ends were trimmed by 6 bases and 12 bases, with 18 bases remaining between them. Germline CDR1 reads MNHEY; CDR2 reads SVGAGI. The CDR3 runs 13 residues. CDR3 DNA sequence: TGTGCCAGCAGGCCGACCGGACGGGCCAATCAGTACTTC. Its protein product is CASRPTGRANQYF.

A few counts support this clone. Other DNA sequences in the same sample also yield this CDR3. The rearrangement links TRBV28 to TRBJ2-6; a possible D gene is TRBD2 (6 bases). The CDR3 is 16 residues long. From germline, CDR1 is MDHEN and CDR2 SYDVKM. V lost 4 bases, J lost 2 bases, and 12 bases lay in between. For the CDR3, the DNA is TGTGCCAGCAGTTGGGGCCGGAGGGCTGGGGCCAACGTCCTGACTTTC. Amino acid sequence: CASSWGRRAGANVLTF.

The J gene is TRBJ1-1, the V gene TRBV19; 7 bases agree with TRBD1. CDR1 is LNHDA and CDR2 is SQIVND in the germline V gene (reference sequence). V lost 5 bases, J lost 3 bases, and 6 bases stayed unmatched. The CDR3 covers 14 residues. CDR3 DNA: TGTGCCAGTAGTTCCGGACAGGTATACACTGAAGCTTTCTTT. This gives the protein CASSSGQVYTEAFF.

This clone was observed a handful of times. V is TRBV5-1 and J is TRBJ2-3; D call uncertain. The CDR3 spans 14 residues. Germline lookup yields CDR1 SGHRS and CDR2 YFSETQ. Trimming took off 1 base at V and 2 bases at J, with 8 bases between the two ends. The CDR3: CASSLLGYTDTQYF. The DNA for the CDR3 is TGCGCCAGCAGCTTGCTGGGGTACACAGATACGCAGTATTTT.

This clone showed up just a few times. This chain uses TRBV20-1 with TRBJ1-2; no firm D call. V was clipped by 3 bases and J by 4 bases, with 6 bases between them. Germline CDR1 and CDR2: DFQATT and SNEGSKA (reference sequence). This CDR3 has 11 amino acids. CDR3 sequence (DNA): TGCAGTGCTAGTTCGAGCTATGGCTACACCTTC. The encoded protein is CSASSSYGYTF.

The chain links TRBV9 to TRBJ2-1, with 9 bases identical to TRBD2. The CDR3 runs 15 residues. The V and J ends lost 4 bases and 7 bases, in that order; junction bases with no gene match: 9. Germline V gives CDR1 SGDLS, CDR2 YYNGEE. The CDR3 nucleotides are TGTGCCAGCAGCCCCCTTAGCGGGAGAGGTAATGAGCAGTTCTTC. Protein sequence: CASSPLSGRGNEQFF.

This clone was recorded many times. This chain links TRBV29-1 with TRBJ1-2; D may be TRBD1 (5 bases). From germline, CDR1 is SQVTM and CDR2 ANQGSEA. This CDR3 region has 13 residues. The V end was cut by 6 bases, the J end by 2 bases, with 13 bases between. Here the CDR3 reads CSVTLGANYGYTF. DNA for the CDR3: TGCAGCGTAACCCTAGGGGCCAACTATGGCTACACCTTC.

With regard to this clone: At the DNA level, this CDR3 is encoded by other sequences in the same sample as well. The chain employs TRBV2 and TRBJ2-3; 7 positions agree with TRBD1. J gave up 1 base and V 4 bases, and 5 bases lay outside the gene matches. Germline assignment: CDR1 SNHLY and CDR2 FYNNEI. The CDR3 is made up of 15 amino acids. CDR3 amino acids: CASSGRTGGTDTQYF. The CDR3 region has the DNA TGTGCCAGCAGTGGGAGGACAGGAGGCACAGATACGCAGTATTTT. The full variable domain, with the rest looked up from reference TRBV2 and TRBJ2-3, is EPEVTQTPSHQVTQMGQEVILRCVPISNHLYFYWYRQILGQKVEFLVSFYNNEISEKSEIFDDQFSVERPDGSNFTLKIRSTKLEDSAMYFCASSGRTGGTDTQYFGPGTRLTVL.

The J gene is TRBJ2-3, the V gene TRBV18; 9 bases map to TRBD1. The germline V gene has CDR1 KGHSH and CDR2 LQKENI. J lost 6 bases, V lost 1 base, and 11 bases had no gene match. The CDR3 is 17 amino acids. The CDR3 DNA reads as TGTGCCAGCTCACCACTTAGTCTACAGGGGGCAGCGGATACGCAGTATTTT. Translation gives CASSPLSLQGAADTQYF.

This clone showed up many times. The chain uses TRBV4-3 and TRBJ2-3; D is perhaps TRBD2 (5 bases). The CDR3 has 14 amino acids. CDR1 and CDR2 from the germline V gene are LGHNA and YSLEER. The V end lost 3 bases, the J end lost 4 bases, and 11 bases lay between the germline ends. In DNA form, the CDR3 reads TGCGCCAGCAGCCAGCGTCTAGCCCCAGATACGCAGTATTTT. Translating it yields CASSQRLAPDTQYF.

In its sample, this clone was seen many times. J is TRBJ2-2 and V is TRBV11-2, with 7 bases fitting TRBD2. CDR1 and CDR2 (germline): SGHAT, FQNNGV. J lost 2 bases, V lost 5 bases, and 5 bases had no gene match. This CDR3 region has 15 residues. The DNA of the CDR3 is TGTGCCAGCAGCCCCCGGGACTACAACACCGGGGAGCTGTTTTTT. Protein sequence: CASSPRDYNTGELFF.

This clone occurred many times. The V call is TRBV11-2, the J call TRBJ2-3, with unresolved D. Trimming cost V 1 base and J 1 base, with 6 bases left between them. The CDR3 sequence is 14 residues long. CDR1 and CDR2 from the germline V gene are SGHAT and FQNNGV. The CDR3 is CASSLVPRTDTQYF. The CDR3 nucleotides are TGTGCCAGCAGCTTAGTACCCCGCACAGATACGCAGTATTTT.

The chain is built from TRBV7-2 and TRBJ1-2; the D is unclear. V was clipped by 3 bases and J by 5 bases, with 10 bases between them. This CDR3 is 13 amino acids long. Germline V CDR1 and CDR2: SGHTA, FQGNSA. The DNA of the CDR3 is TGTGCCAGCAGCTTGGTTCCCCTATATGGCTACACCTTC. It encodes CASSLVPLYGYTF.

J is TRBJ1-6 and V is TRBV14; D remains unclear. Germline V gene sequence: CDR1 SGHDN, CDR2 FVKESK. The V end lost 0 bases, the J end lost 0 bases, and 12 bases lay between the germline ends. This CDR3 contains 18 residues. The CDR3 DNA sequence: TGTGCCAGCAGCCAAGATTCCCCGGTAGCCTCCTATAATTCACCCCTCCACTTT. Protein: CASSQDSPVASYNSPLHF.

V usage is TRBV19 and J usage is TRBJ2-5; a weak D match, TRBD2 (6 bases). Germline CDR1 and CDR2: LNHDA and SQIVND (reference sequence). Trimming cost V 6 bases and J 3 bases, with 17 bases left between them. This CDR3 has 15 residues. The CDR3: CASSDVVADKETQYF. The CDR3 DNA reads as TGTGCCAGTAGCGACGTAGTAGCGGATAAAGAGACCCAGTACTTC.

The chain is built from TRBV7-9 and TRBJ1-1, with D tentatively TRBD1 (5 bases). From germline, CDR1 is SEHNR and CDR2 FQNEAQ (reference sequence). The CDR3 sequence is 14 residues long. V was pared by 5 bases and J by 5 bases, with 15 bases between. Here the CDR3 DNA reads TGTGCCAGCAGCGCCGGAGGTGGGGGGACTGAAGCTTTCTTT. It encodes CASSAGGGGTEAFF.

This clone occurred a few times. The chain is built from TRBV6-1 and TRBJ2-3; unclear D gene. V lost 8 bases, J lost 1 base, and 4 bases lay in between. Germline CDR1 reads MNHNS; CDR2 reads SASEGT. The CDR3 is made up of 11 amino acids. The chain's CDR3 is CASLRTDTQYF. CDR3 bases: TGTGCCAGCCTTCGCACAGATACGCAGTATTTT.

Here the CDR3 DNA reads TGTGCCAGCAGCCAAGGGTGGGGAGCGGACTATGGCTACACCTTC. Translating it yields CASSQGWGADYGYTF. The chain uses TRBV14 and TRBJ1-2; D ambiguous. The CDR3 length is 15 residues. The germline V gene has CDR1 SGHDN and CDR2 FVKESK. V was clipped by 1 base and J by 3 bases, with 12 bases between them. Full variable domain (rest looked up from reference TRBV14 and TRBJ1-2): EAGVTQFPSHSVIEKGQTVTLRCDPISGHDNLYWYRRVMGKEIKFLLHFVKESKQDESGMPNNRFLAERTGGTYSTLKVQPAELEDSGVYFCASSQGWGADYGYTFGSGTRLTVV.

This clone was seen repeatedly, ten times or more. CDR3 in amino acids: CASSGRNSPLHF. The CDR3 region has the DNA TGTGCCAGCAGTGGGCGTAATTCACCCCTCCACTTT. This chain connects TRBV7-2 to TRBJ1-6; no firm D call. The germline gives CDR1 SGHTA, CDR2 FQGNSA. The CDR3 runs to 12 residues. V lost 6 bases, J lost 6 bases, and 6 bases lay in between.

In its sample, this clone was seen many times. The chain couples TRBV7-2 to TRBJ2-3, with TRBD2 matching over 7 bases. CDR1 is SGHTA, CDR2 FQGNSA, per germline. The CDR3 loop spans 16 amino acids. With V trimmed by 1 base and J by 3 bases, 7 bases remained unmatched. The CDR3 DNA is TGTGCCAGCAGCTTAGTTGTCACGGGAGGAACAGATACGCAGTATTTT. It codes for CASSLVVTGGTDTQYF.

This clone appeared once. The genes are TRBV6-5 and TRBJ1-1, with D maybe TRBD1 (6 bases). Germline CDR1 MNHEY, CDR2 SVGAGI. The CDR3 runs 14 residues. V gave up 6 bases and J gave up 3 bases, with 14 bases separating them. As DNA, the CDR3 is TGTGCCAGCAGCGCGACAGGCCCCGACACTGAAGCTTTCTTT. Protein: CASSATGPDTEAFF.

This chain joins TRBV27 and TRBJ2-1, with D hard to call. Trimming cost V 3 bases and J 1 base, with 13 bases left between them. The germline gives CDR1 MNHEY, CDR2 SMNVEV (reference sequence). The CDR3 is 16 residues long. The CDR3 nucleotides read TGTGCCAGCAGTTTTCGCAGCGCAACATCCTACAATGAGCAGTTCTTC. Its translation: CASSFRSATSYNEQFF.